Listed below are T cell receptor beta chains from one sample, sequenced in a study of early T cells in non-severe SARS-CoV-2 infection. TCRdb reprocessed the 5' RACE reads with MiXCR, giving one entry per CDR3 protein. The sample holds about 66,000 distinct CDR3 sequences, around 20% seen once. The material sequenced was whole blood, taken at baseline. These TCRs come from an adult who was a healthcare worker with PCR-confirmed SARS-CoV-2 infection or an uninfected control (not recorded which). Each CDR3 is given with its conserved first and last residue. D genes are given only for firm matches. Rows may omit the clone size; those that give it use once, few, many or a size class.

D: -
J: TRBJ2-3
size: once
V: TRBV29-1
CDR3: CSVEDRWGGTDTQYF
DNA: TGCAGCGTTGAAGATCGGTGGGGGGGCACAGATACGCAGTATTTT

D: TRBD1
J: TRBJ2-1
size: -
V: TRBV18
CDR3: CASSPRRDSNQQFF
DNA: TGTGCCAGCTCACCTCGCCGGGACAGCAATCAGCAGTTCTTC

D: -
J: TRBJ1-5
size: -
V: TRBV18
CDR3: CATSGASNQPQHF
DNA: TGTGCCACCTCCGGGGCTAGCAATCAGCCCCAGCATTTT

D: TRBD2
J: TRBJ2-7
size: -
V: TRBV5-4
CDR3: CASSVSSGGDYEQYF
DNA: TGTGCCAGCAGCGTATCTAGCGGGGGGGACTACGAGCAGTACTTC

D: TRBD2
J: TRBJ2-5
size: many
V: TRBV3-1
CDR3: CASSQAGGYEETQYF
DNA: TGTGCCAGCAGCCAAGCCGGGGGGTATGAGGAGACCCAGTACTTC

D: -
J: TRBJ1-2
size: -
V: TRBV7-8
CDR3: CASSLVINYGYTF
DNA: TGTGCCAGCAGCTTAGTGATAAACTATGGCTACACCTTC

D: -
J: TRBJ1-2
size: -
V: TRBV29-1
CDR3: CSARTGGHYGYTF
DNA: TGCAGCGCTCGTACCGGGGGCCACTATGGCTACACCTTC

D: TRBD2
J: TRBJ2-2
size: -
V: TRBV6-1
CDR3: CASAPRGLGGELFF
DNA: TGTGCCAGCGCCCCAAGGGGACTAGGGGGGGAGCTGTTTTTT

D: -
J: TRBJ1-5
size: few
V: TRBV25-1
CDR3: CASRPISGENTMRHQPQHF
DNA: TGTGCCAGCAGACCGATTTCGGGGGAAAACACTATGAGGCATCAGCCCCAGCATTTT

D: -
J: TRBJ2-3
size: few
V: TRBV20-1
CDR3: CSARDPLGYADTQYF
DNA: TGCAGTGCTAGAGATCCGTTAGGGTACGCAGATACGCAGTATTTT

D: -
J: TRBJ1-2
size: -
V: TRBV6-6
CDR3: CASGRRYTF
DNA: TGTGCCAGCGGGCGCCGCTACACCTTC

D: TRBD2
J: TRBJ2-7
size: -
V: TRBV19
CDR3: CASSAGGTSYEQYF
DNA: TGTGCCAGTAGTGCGGGGGGGACCTCCTACGAGCAGTACTTC

D: TRBD1
J: TRBJ2-7
size: -
V: TRBV5-1
CDR3: CASSLDGQGTDEQYF
DNA: TGCGCCAGCAGCTTGGATGGACAGGGGACTGACGAGCAGTACTTC

D: TRBD1
J: TRBJ2-7
size: -
V: TRBV15
CDR3: CATSTRDSLLTSSYEQYF
DNA: TGTGCCACCAGCACCCGGGACAGTCTCCTCACGAGCTCCTACGAGCAGTACTTC

D: -
J: TRBJ1-4
size: -
V: TRBV7-9
CDR3: CASSPLGAQEKLFF
DNA: TGTGCCAGCAGCCCCTTGGGGGCACAAGAAAAACTGTTTTTT

D: -
J: TRBJ2-1
size: -
V: TRBV7-3
CDR3: CASSLMVAINEQFF
DNA: TGTGCCAGCAGCTTAATGGTAGCAATCAATGAGCAGTTCTTC

D: -
J: TRBJ1-1
size: -
V: TRBV13
CDR3: CASSLDGILMNTEAFF
DNA: TGTGCCAGCAGCTTGGACGGGATCCTTATGAACACTGAAGCTTTCTTT

D: -
J: TRBJ1-1
size: few
V: TRBV3-1
CDR3: CASSRLKGLNTEAFF
DNA: TGTGCCAGCAGCCGCCTGAAGGGGCTGAACACTGAAGCTTTCTTT

D: -
J: TRBJ2-5
size: -
V: TRBV7-9
CDR3: CASSFSLSPETQYF
DNA: TGTGCCAGCAGCTTTTCCCTCTCGCCAGAGACCCAGTACTTC

D: -
J: TRBJ1-5
size: -
V: TRBV7-8
CDR3: CASSMTDQPQHF
DNA: TGTGCCAGCAGTATGACCGATCAGCCCCAGCATTTT

D: TRBD2
J: TRBJ2-7
size: once
V: TRBV30
CDR3: CAWSENGGAYEQYF
DNA: TGTGCCTGGAGTGAAAACGGGGGGGCCTACGAGCAGTACTTC

D: -
J: TRBJ1-1
size: few
V: TRBV5-6
CDR3: CASQRRQAAFF
DNA: TGTGCCAGTCAAAGGAGACAAGCGGCTTTCTTT

D: -
J: TRBJ1-3
size: -
V: TRBV2
CDR3: CASTPYSGNTIYF
DNA: TGTGCCAGCACCCCCTACTCTGGAAACACCATATATTTT

D: TRBD2
J: TRBJ2-1
size: -
V: TRBV7-9
CDR3: CVSSSLAGGHNEQFF
DNA: TGTGTCAGCAGCTCGCTAGCGGGGGGCCACAATGAGCAGTTCTTC

D: TRBD1
J: TRBJ2-2
size: -
V: TRBV5-4
CDR3: CVSRTGASPGELFF
DNA: TGTGTCAGTCGGACAGGAGCGAGTCCCGGGGAGCTGTTTTTT

D: -
J: TRBJ2-7
size: -
V: TRBV2
CDR3: CATRARGTYEQYF
DNA: TGTGCCACCAGGGCCAGGGGAACCTACGAGCAGTACTTC

D: TRBD2
J: TRBJ2-1
size: -
V: TRBV7-9
CDR3: CASSPSGGANEQFF
DNA: TGTGCCAGCAGCCCTAGCGGGGGGGCAAATGAGCAGTTCTTC

D: TRBD2
J: TRBJ2-2
size: -
V: TRBV6-6
CDR3: CASRTSGGDNTGELFF
DNA: TGTGCCAGCAGAACTAGCGGGGGGGATAACACCGGGGAGCTGTTTTTT

D: -
J: TRBJ1-4
size: many
V: TRBV29-1
CDR3: CSVEDSEKLFF
DNA: TGCAGCGTTGAAGACAGTGAAAAACTGTTTTTT

D: -
J: TRBJ2-2
size: -
V: TRBV4-1
CDR3: CASSQEGALLTGELFF
DNA: TGCGCCAGCAGCCAAGAGGGTGCCCTGTTAACCGGGGAGCTGTTTTTT

D: -
J: TRBJ1-1
size: -
V: TRBV7-2
CDR3: CASSLVAGRNTEAFF
DNA: TGTGCCAGCAGCTTAGTTGCAGGACGTAACACTGAAGCTTTCTTT

D: -
J: TRBJ1-1
size: few
V: TRBV5-6
CDR3: CASSSFVGVWSEAFF
DNA: TGTGCCAGCAGCTCCTTTGTTGGGGTGTGGTCTGAAGCTTTCTTT

D: -
J: TRBJ1-5
size: -
V: TRBV7-3
CDR3: CASSLIGTPYQPQHF
DNA: TGTGCCAGCAGCTTAATCGGGACACCATATCAGCCCCAGCATTTT

D: -
J: TRBJ1-5
size: many
V: TRBV4-2
CDR3: CASSPAAGKDQPQHF
DNA: TGTGCCAGCAGCCCTGCCGCAGGGAAAGATCAGCCCCAGCATTTT

D: -
J: TRBJ2-3
size: -
V: TRBV7-9
CDR3: CASSLGASPGRLDTQYF
DNA: TGTGCCAGCAGCTTAGGGGCGTCGCCGGGAAGGTTAGATACGCAGTATTTT

D: -
J: TRBJ1-1
size: -
V: TRBV29-1
CDR3: CSAKVNTEAFF
DNA: TGCAGCGCAAAGGTGAACACTGAAGCTTTCTTT

D: TRBD1
J: TRBJ2-1
size: few
V: TRBV20-1
CDR3: CSAPDRGNEQFF
DNA: TGCAGTGCTCCTGACAGGGGCAATGAGCAGTTCTTC

D: -
J: TRBJ2-3
size: -
V: TRBV5-4
CDR3: CASSLSGGPGDTQYF
DNA: TGTGCCAGCAGCTTGTCAGGGGGGCCAGGAGATACGCAGTATTTT

D: -
J: TRBJ2-7
size: few
V: TRBV4-2
CDR3: CASSQVPDISYEQYF
DNA: TGTGCCAGCAGCCAAGTCCCCGACATCTCCTACGAGCAGTACTTC

D: -
J: TRBJ1-3
size: few
V: TRBV7-9
CDR3: CASSHLSGNTIYF
DNA: TGTGCCAGCAGCCACCTCTCTGGAAACACCATATATTTT

D: -
J: TRBJ2-3
size: -
V: TRBV7-2
CDR3: CASRISTDTQYF
DNA: TGTGCCAGCCGGATTAGCACAGATACGCAGTATTTT

D: -
J: TRBJ1-6
size: few
V: TRBV20-1
CDR3: CSARDGGNGMDSPLHF
DNA: TGCAGTGCTAGAGATGGAGGGAATGGGATGGATTCACCCCTCCACTTT

D: -
J: TRBJ2-5
size: few
V: TRBV3-1
CDR3: CASSQEFGSQETQYF
DNA: TGTGCCAGCAGCCAGGAGTTTGGATCGCAAGAGACCCAGTACTTC

D: -
J: TRBJ1-2
size: few
V: TRBV4-1
CDR3: CASSQAIRTVYGYTF
DNA: TGCGCCAGCAGCCAAGCGATAAGGACAGTCTATGGCTACACCTTC

D: -
J: TRBJ1-5
size: few
V: TRBV5-4
CDR3: CASSPETGFYIYQPQHF
DNA: TGTGCCAGCAGCCCGGAGACAGGTTTTTATATTTATCAGCCCCAGCATTTT

D: TRBD1
J: TRBJ1-1
size: -
V: TRBV7-9
CDR3: CASSSRQGTINTEAFF
DNA: TGTGCCAGCAGCTCCAGACAGGGGACCATTAACACTGAAGCTTTCTTT

D: -
J: TRBJ2-3
size: few
V: TRBV13
CDR3: CASSLTRGETDTQYF
DNA: TGTGCCAGCAGCTTAACGCGGGGTGAGACAGATACGCAGTATTTT

D: -
J: TRBJ1-1
size: -
V: TRBV5-4
CDR3: CASSLKGSTEAFF
DNA: TGTGCCAGCAGCTTGAAGGGAAGCACTGAAGCTTTCTTT

D: -
J: TRBJ1-6
size: -
V: TRBV2
CDR3: CASHANRGSPIHF
DNA: TGTGCCAGCCATGCGAACAGAGGGTCACCCATCCACTTT